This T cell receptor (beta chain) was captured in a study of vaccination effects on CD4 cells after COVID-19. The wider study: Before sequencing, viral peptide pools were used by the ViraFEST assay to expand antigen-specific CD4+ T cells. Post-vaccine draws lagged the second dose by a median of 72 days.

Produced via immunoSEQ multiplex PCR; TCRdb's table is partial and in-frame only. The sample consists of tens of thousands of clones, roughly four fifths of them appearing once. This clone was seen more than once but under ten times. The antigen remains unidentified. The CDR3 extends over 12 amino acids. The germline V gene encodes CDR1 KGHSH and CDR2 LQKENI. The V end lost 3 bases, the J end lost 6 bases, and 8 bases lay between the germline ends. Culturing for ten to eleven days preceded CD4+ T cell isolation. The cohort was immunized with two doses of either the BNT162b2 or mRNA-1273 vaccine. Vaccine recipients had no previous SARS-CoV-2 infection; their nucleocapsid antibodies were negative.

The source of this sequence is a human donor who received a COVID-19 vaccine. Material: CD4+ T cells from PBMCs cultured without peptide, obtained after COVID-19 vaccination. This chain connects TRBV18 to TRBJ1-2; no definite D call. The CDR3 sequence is CASSPGDHGYTF. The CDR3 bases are TGTGCCAGCTCACCGGGCGACCATGGCTACACCTTC. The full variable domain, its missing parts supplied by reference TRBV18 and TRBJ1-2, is NAGVMQNPRHLVRRRGQEARLRCSPMKGHSHVYWYRQLPEEGLKFMVYLQKENIIDESGMPKERFSAEFPKEGPSILRIQQVVRGDSAAYFCASSPGDHGYTFGSGTRLTVV.